A single sample gave rise to the 5 T cell receptor beta chains below, sequenced in a study of cytomegalovirus exposure and HLA in healthy donors. Primers for the PCR totalled 60 Vbeta and 13 Jbeta. Assay used: immunoSEQ multiplex PCR; TCRdb lists only in-frame clones, some missing. The sample includes about 110,000 clones, around four fifths seen only once; the top ten take 7.8%. Sequenced input: PBMCs. The receptors were sampled from a man aged 25-45 years in good health and CMV-seronegative.

The rearrangement uses TRBV28 and TRBJ1-2; perhaps TRBD1 as D (5 bases). Trimming stripped 8 bases from V and 8 bases from J, with 21 bases between. The germline V gene has CDR1 MDHEN and CDR2 SYDVKM. CDR3 length: 14 amino acids. This CDR3 is CASRVGGPVRGYTF. CDR3 coding DNA: TGTGCCAGCCGAGTGGGGGGACCAGTCCGGGGCTACACCTTC.

The V and J genes are TRBV19 and TRBJ1-5, with 10 bases identical to TRBD1. The CDR3 is 15 residues long. V trimming: 6 bases; J trimming: 6 bases; junction bases outside the gene matches: 8. Per the germline V gene, CDR1 is LNHDA and CDR2 is SQIVND (reference sequence). The CDR3 nucleotides read TGTGCCAGTAGCCTACGGACAGGGGGGTTTCAGCCCCAGCATTTT. Its translation is CASSLRTGGFQPQHF.

V gene TRBV27 combines with J gene TRBJ1-2; 11 bases agree with TRBD1. V lost 2 bases and J lost 7; bases outside the gene matches: 6. CDR1 is MNHEY, CDR2 SMNVEV, per germline (reference sequence). The CDR3 loop spans 15 amino acids. As DNA, the CDR3 is TGTGCCAGCAGTTTAGGACTCGGGACAGGGGGTGGCTACACCTTC. Protein product: CASSLGLGTGGGYTF.

This clone was detected a few times. The chain joins TRBV6-4 to TRBJ2-2; possibly TRBD2 for D (5 bases). CDR3 size: 15 residues. The V end was cut by 4 bases, the J end by 5 bases, with 14 bases between. Per germline, CDR1 MRHNA and CDR2 SNTAGT. CDR3 sequence (DNA): TGTGCCAGCAGTGGGGTCAGCGGCGGGACCGGGGAGCTGTTTTTT. Its protein product is CASSGVSGGTGELFF.

The chain joins TRBV27 to TRBJ1-5; D gene uncertain. This CDR3 region has 14 residues. V was cut by 6 bases and J by 4 bases, with 13 bases left in between. Germline CDR1 reads MNHEY; CDR2 reads SMNVEV (reference sequence). CDR3 nucleotide sequence: TGTGCCAGCAGGTCAGGTGGGAGGAATCAGCCCCAGCATTTT. Its protein is CASRSGGRNQPQHF.